This record covers a single T cell receptor (beta chain). Its antigen is undetermined. The data are from a study of graft-versus-host responses after intestinal transplantation. Regarding the study as a whole: Early declines in HvG clones that occurred post-transplant were associated with peak circulating GvH clone levels.

In germline, CDR1 is MNHNY, CDR2 SVGAGI (reference sequence). The ends lost 6 bases at V and 5 bases at J; junction bases unmatched: 5. The CDR3 is 13 amino acids. Libraries were prepared by immunoSEQ multiplex PCR; TCRdb keeps only in-frame clonotypes and omits some of them. The table has roughly 80,000 clones, around 86% seen once. The clonotype originates from a human donor who was the organ donor for an intestinal transplant. The chain links TRBV6-6 to TRBJ2-7, with 9 bases lining up with TRBD1. Sequencing was performed on unstimulated CD8+ T cells sorted from spleen or lymph node cells, taken before transplant. CDR3 DNA sequence: TGTGCCAGCAGCCACAGGGGGCTGGACGAGCAGTACTTC. The encoded protein is CASSHRGLDEQYF.